The entry below describes one TCR beta chain. It was with 60 Vbeta and 13 Jbeta primers that the PCR ran. Sequencing used immunoSEQ multiplex PCR; TCRdb keeps in-frame clones, though not all of them. The sample includes 120,000 to 150,000 clones. This entry comes from a study of cytomegalovirus exposure and HLA in healthy donors. Germline V gene sequence: CDR1 SEHNR, CDR2 FQNEAQ (reference sequence). Trimming removed 5 bases from V and 9 bases from J; junction bases left unmatched: 11. This CDR3 spans 14 amino acids. The chain employs TRBV7-9 and TRBJ1-1, with 8 bases fitting TRBD1. The specimen was PBMCs. The clonotype was recovered from a man aged 40-49 years in good health and CMV-seronegative. CDR3 coding DNA: TGTGCCAGCAGCCAGGGGACAGGAGAAACGAAAGCTTTCTTT. It encodes CASSQGTGETKAFF.